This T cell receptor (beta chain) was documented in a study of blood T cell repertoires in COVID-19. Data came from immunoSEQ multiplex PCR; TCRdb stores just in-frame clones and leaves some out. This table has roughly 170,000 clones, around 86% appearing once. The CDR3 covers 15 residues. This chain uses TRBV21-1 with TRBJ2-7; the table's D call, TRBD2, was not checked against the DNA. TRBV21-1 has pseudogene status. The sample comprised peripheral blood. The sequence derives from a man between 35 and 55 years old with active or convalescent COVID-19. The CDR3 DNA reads TGTGCCGGGGAGAAGGGACTACAAACGACCTACGAGCAGTACTTC. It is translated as CAGEKGLQTTYEQYF.